This is a list of T cell receptor beta chains from one sample in a study of blood T cells in healthy people across ages. TCRdb re-called the 5' RACE reads through MiXCR, storing one row per CDR3 protein. The sample has hundreds of thousands of distinct CDR3 sequences; around 20% are singletons. The sample taken for sequencing was blood. All receptors come from a man between 65 and 85 years old in good health. CDR3s include the opening cysteine and the closing phenylalanine or tryptophan. The D gene is left open where the match is weak. Size is stated for part of the rows, as once, few or many counts, or as a class when the clone is expanded.

J gene,V gene,clone size,D gene,CDR3 protein,CDR3 DNA
TRBJ2-1,TRBV7-2,-,TRBD2,CASSAGLAGGGNEQFF,TGTGCCAGCAGCGCGGGACTAGCGGGAGGAGGAAATGAGCAGTTCTTC
TRBJ1-6,TRBV25-1,-,-,CASSESGTVNSPLHF,TGTGCCAGCAGCGAATCAGGGACGGTTAATTCACCCCTCCACTTT
TRBJ2-5,TRBV5-1,-,-,CASSHTGLYQETQYF,TGCGCCAGCAGCCATACAGGGTTATACCAAGAGACCCAGTACTTC
TRBJ2-2,TRBV7-3,-,-,CASSLTQFETGELFF,TGTGCCAGCAGCTTAACACAGTTTGAAACCGGGGAGCTGTTTTTT
TRBJ2-3,TRBV7-2,-,-,CASSLEVTRMVDTQYF,TGTGCCAGCAGCTTAGAGGTGACTAGGATGGTGGATACGCAGTATTTT
TRBJ2-2,TRBV6-4,few,TRBD2,CASSETLAGGTGELFF,TGTGCCAGCAGTGAGACACTAGCGGGAGGTACCGGGGAGCTGTTTTTT
TRBJ2-1,TRBV7-9,-,-,CASDQRGEQFF,TGTGCCAGCGACCAACGGGGGGAGCAGTTCTTC
TRBJ2-7,TRBV9,-,TRBD1,CAGSFSTGGGYEQYF,TGTGCCGGCAGCTTTTCGACAGGGGGAGGTTACGAGCAGTACTTC
TRBJ2-7,TRBV7-2,-,TRBD1,CASSSRTGKAYEQYF,TGTGCCAGCAGCTCACGGACAGGGAAGGCCTACGAGCAGTACTTC
TRBJ2-7,TRBV10-2,-,TRBD1,CASSVPDRVIDEQYF,TGCGCCAGCAGTGTTCCCGACAGGGTAATTGACGAGCAGTACTTC
TRBJ1-2,TRBV7-9,few,-,CASSLIPGSYGYTF,TGTGCCAGCAGCTTAATACCAGGGTCCTATGGCTACACCTTC
TRBJ2-5,TRBV28,many,TRBD1,CASSSGTDLGETQYF,TGTGCCAGCAGTTCTGGGACAGACCTGGGGGAGACCCAGTACTTC